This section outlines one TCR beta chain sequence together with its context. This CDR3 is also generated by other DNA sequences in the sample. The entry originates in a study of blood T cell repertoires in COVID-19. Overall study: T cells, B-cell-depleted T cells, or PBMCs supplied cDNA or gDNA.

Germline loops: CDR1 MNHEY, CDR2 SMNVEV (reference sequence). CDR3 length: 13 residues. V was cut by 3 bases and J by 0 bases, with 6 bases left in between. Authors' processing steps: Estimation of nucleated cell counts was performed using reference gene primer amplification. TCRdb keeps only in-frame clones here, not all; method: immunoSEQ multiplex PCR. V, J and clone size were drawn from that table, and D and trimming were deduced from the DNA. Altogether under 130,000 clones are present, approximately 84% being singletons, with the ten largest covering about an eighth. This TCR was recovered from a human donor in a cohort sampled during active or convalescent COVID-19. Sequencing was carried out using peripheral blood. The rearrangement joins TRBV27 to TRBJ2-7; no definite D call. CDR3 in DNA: TGTGCCAGCAGTTTCGCGAGCTCCTACGAGCAGTACTTC. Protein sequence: CASSFASSYEQYF.